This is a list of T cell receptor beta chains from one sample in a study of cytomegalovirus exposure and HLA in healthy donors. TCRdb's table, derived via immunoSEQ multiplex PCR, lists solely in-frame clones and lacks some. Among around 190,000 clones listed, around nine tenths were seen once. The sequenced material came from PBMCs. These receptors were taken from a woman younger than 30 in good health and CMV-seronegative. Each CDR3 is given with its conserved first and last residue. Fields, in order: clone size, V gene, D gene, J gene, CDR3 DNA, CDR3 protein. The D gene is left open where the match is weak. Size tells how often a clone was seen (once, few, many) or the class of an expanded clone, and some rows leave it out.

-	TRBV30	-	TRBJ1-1	TGTGCCTGGAGCGCACGGTACACTGAAGCTTTCTTT	CAWSARYTEAFF
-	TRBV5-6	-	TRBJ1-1	TGTGCCAGCAGCTTTATGGTGGGGGGCACTGAAGCTTTCTTT	CASSFMVGGTEAFF
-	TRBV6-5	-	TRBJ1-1	TGTGCCAGCAGTACTGGCACTGAAGCTTTCTTT	CASSTGTEAFF
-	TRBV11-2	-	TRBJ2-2	TGTGCCAGCAATCTTAGGGGGTGGGCCGGGGAGCTGTTTTTT	CASNLRGWAGELFF
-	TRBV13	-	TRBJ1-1	TGTGCCAGCAGCCGAATAAGACAGGCTATGAACACTGAAGCTTTCTTT	CASSRIRQAMNTEAFF
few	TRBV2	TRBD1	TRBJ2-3	TGTGCCAGCAGGGGGACAGGGGTGGATACGCAGTATTTT	CASRGTGVDTQYF
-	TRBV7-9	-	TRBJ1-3	TGTGCCGGCCGGGACAAAAGAAACACCATATATTTT	CAGRDKRNTIYF
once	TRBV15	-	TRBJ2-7	TGTGCCACCAGCAGAGAGCCAGGAAGCTCCTACGAGCAGTACTTC	CATSREPGSSYEQYF
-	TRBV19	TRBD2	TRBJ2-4	TGTGCCAGTACCCCCCTTTCGGGGGGGGAAAACATTCAGTACTTC	CASTPLSGGENIQYF
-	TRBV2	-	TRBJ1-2	TGTGCCAGCAGTGATGAGGGAGACACCTTC	CASSDEGDTF
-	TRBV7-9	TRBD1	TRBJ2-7	TGTGCCAGCAGCCGCAGGGGGTACGAGCAGTACTTC	CASSRRGYEQYF
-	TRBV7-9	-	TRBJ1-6	TGTGCCAGCAGCTTAGCGCTAGGGGCGCCACCCAATTCACCCCTCCACTTT	CASSLALGAPPNSPLHF
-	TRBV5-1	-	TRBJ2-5	TGCGCCAGCAGCTTGCCGGGAGGGGGCGAGACCCAGTACTTC	CASSLPGGGETQYF
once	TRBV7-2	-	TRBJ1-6	TGTGCCAGCAGCTTAACAGGAGCCGATAGGGGTTCCCTCCACTTT	CASSLTGADRGSLHF
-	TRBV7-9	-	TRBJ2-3	TGTGCCAGCAGCCAGGTTAGCACAGATACGCAGTATTTT	CASSQVSTDTQYF
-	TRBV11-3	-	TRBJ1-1	TGTGCCAGCAGCTTAGGACAGGAAACTTTCTTT	CASSLGQETFF
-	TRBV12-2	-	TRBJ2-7	TGTGCAAGTCGCTCGGACCGGGGGACCTACGAGCAGTACTTC	CASRSDRGTYEQYF
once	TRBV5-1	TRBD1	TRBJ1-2	TGCGCCAGCAGCTGGACAGGGGGTTACTATGGCTACACCTTC	CASSWTGGYYGYTF
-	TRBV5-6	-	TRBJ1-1	TGTGCCAGCAGCCCCGGAGCCCGAATGAACACTGAAGCTTTCTTT	CASSPGARMNTEAFF
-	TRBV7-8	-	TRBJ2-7	TGTGCCAGCAGCGTCGGACAGACCTACGAGCAGTACTTC	CASSVGQTYEQYF
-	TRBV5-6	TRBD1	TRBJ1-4	TGTGCCAGCAGCGCGGGACAGGGGACCGCAACTAATGAAAAACTGTTTTTT	CASSAGQGTATNEKLFF
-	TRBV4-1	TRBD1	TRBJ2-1	TGCGCCAGCAGCCAACTGACAGGGGCCAATTATGAGCAGTTCTTC	CASSQLTGANYEQFF
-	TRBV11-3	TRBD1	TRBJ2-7	TGTGCTTCTAGAGGTCCAGGGGGTCCCTACGAGCAGTACTTC	CASRGPGGPYEQYF
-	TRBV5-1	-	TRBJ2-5	TGCGCCAGCAGCCCTCACGGGGGACAAGAGACCCAGTACTTC	CASSPHGGQETQYF
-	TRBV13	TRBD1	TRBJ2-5	TGTGCCAGCAGTTCGTCCCGTCGGGCAGGGGGAGTAGGGGAGACCCAGTACTTC	CASSSSRRAGGVGETQYF
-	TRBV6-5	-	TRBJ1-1	TGTGCCAGCAGTTACTCGAGGGACACTGAAGCTTTCTTT	CASSYSRDTEAFF
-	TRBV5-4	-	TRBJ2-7	TGTGCCAGCAGCTTGGGCGATCGAATGACCTACGAGCAGTACTTC	CASSLGDRMTYEQYF
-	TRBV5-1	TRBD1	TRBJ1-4	TGCGCCAGCAGCTTGAGGACAGGGGCGGGTGAGGAAAAACTGTTTTTT	CASSLRTGAGEEKLFF
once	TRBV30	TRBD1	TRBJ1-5	TGTGCCTGGAGTGCCGGGACAGGGGTTCAGCCCCAGCATTTT	CAWSAGTGVQPQHF
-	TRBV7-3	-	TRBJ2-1	TGTGCCAGCACCCCCGGGTCGGAGGCCCCTCCCTACAATGAGCAGTTCTTC	CASTPGSEAPPYNEQFF
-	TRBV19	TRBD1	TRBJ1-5	TGTGCCAGTAGTATGGCTCGGGACAGGGCGGGTCAGCCCCAGCATTTT	CASSMARDRAGQPQHF
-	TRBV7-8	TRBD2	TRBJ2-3	TGTGCCAGCAGCCCAAGTCCAGCGGGAACACAGTATACGCAGTATTTT	CASSPSPAGTQYTQYF
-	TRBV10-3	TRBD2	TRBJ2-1	TGTGCCATCAGTGACCCAGGACTAGCGGGAGGATACAATGAGCAGTTCTTC	CAISDPGLAGGYNEQFF
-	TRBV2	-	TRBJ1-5	TGTGCCAGCACGGTCGGGTTGGGCAATCAGCCCCAGCATTTT	CASTVGLGNQPQHF
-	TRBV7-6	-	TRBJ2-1	TGTGCCAGCAGCTTGGAGAATGAGCAGTTCTTC	CASSLENEQFF
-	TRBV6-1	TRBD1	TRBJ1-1	TGTGCCAGCTTCCGGACAGGGAAGGGGAACACTGAAGCTTTCTTT	CASFRTGKGNTEAFF
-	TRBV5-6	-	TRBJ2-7	TGTGCCAGCAGCTTGGCCAGCTACGAGCAGTACTTC	CASSLASYEQYF
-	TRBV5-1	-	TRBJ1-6	TGCGCCGGCAGTACCTCAGGGTCGGGTAATTCACCCCTCCACTTT	CAGSTSGSGNSPLHF
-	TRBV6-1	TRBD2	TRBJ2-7	TGTGCCGCCAGGGAGGGTTACTCCTACGAGCAGTACTTC	CAAREGYSYEQYF
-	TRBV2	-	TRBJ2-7	TGTGCCAGCAGGCAGGTCTCCTACGAGCAGTACTTC	CASRQVSYEQYF
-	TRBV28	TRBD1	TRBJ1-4	TGTGCCAGCAGTCCGCGACAGGGAGCTGCAACTAATGAAAAACTGTTTTTT	CASSPRQGAATNEKLFF